The T cell receptor beta chain described here comes from a study of graft-versus-host responses after intestinal transplantation. On the study more broadly: Among the recipients, all got anti-thymocyte globulin induction and then tacrolimus and steroids for about three years.

Generated by immunoSEQ multiplex PCR, the TCRdb table keeps only in-frame clones and is missing some. The sample carries some 140,000 clones, roughly 91% recorded once. About this clone: The antigen is unknown.

Study results and caveats: Individuals who had graft-donor T cell macrochimerism had allografts that showed high graft-versus-host to host-versus-graft clonal ratios. Circulating GvH clones peaking coincided with falling HvG clones soon after transplant. Present in recipient marrow, GvH clones included some that appeared first in ileum or blood.

Trimming removed 2 bases from V and 8 bases from J, with 21 bases in between. Germline V gene sequence: CDR1 GTSNPN, CDR2 SVGIG (reference sequence). This CDR3 is built from 15 residues. The chain links TRBV30 to TRBJ1-2, with unresolved D. Sequencing used unstimulated CD4+ T cells sorted from spleen or lymph node cells, obtained before intestinal transplant. The TCR was taken from a human donor who received an intestinal transplant. The CDR3 DNA follows: TGTGCCTGGAGTATCGGTTTCGCTACTTCGGAGGGCTACACCTTC. This translates into CAWSIGFATSEGYTF.